This TCR beta chain comes out of a study of blood T cell repertoires in COVID-19. About the study: T cells, B-cell-depleted T cells, or PBMCs provided the cDNA or gDNA that served as material.

In the original analysis: Researchers report that nucleated cell counts were estimated from reference gene primer amplification. Clones were sequenced by immunoSEQ multiplex PCR, and TCRdb holds only the in-frame ones, with some missing. That table is the source of V, J and clone size, and D and trimming were worked out from the DNA. The sample holds 300,000 to 350,000 clones, roughly 88% seen once. CDR3 length equals 17 residues. The germline gives CDR1 SNHLY, CDR2 FYNNEI. V was clipped by 5 bases and J by 3 bases; unmatched bases: 8. The specimen sequenced was PBMCs or T cells enriched from blood (not recorded which). This TCR was recovered from a man in his thirties or forties who had recovered from COVID-19. The gene calls are TRBV2 and TRBJ1-6, with TRBD1 matching 9 bases. CDR3 in amino acids: CASSQRTGELYNSPLHF. CDR3 in DNA: TGTGCCAGCAGTCAACGGACAGGGGAGCTCTATAATTCACCCCTCCACTTT.